This is a list of T cell receptor beta chains from one sample in a study of T-cell reconstitution after alpha-beta-depleted transplantation in children. TCRdb re-called the PCR reads through MiXCR, storing one row per CDR3 protein. This sample carries approximately 500,000 distinct CDR3 sequences, 8% to 11% of them seen once, and the ten largest clones take 2%. Sequenced here: PBMCs, sampled before TCRalphabeta/CD19-depleted stem cell transplant. These receptor sequences come from a child aged 2 to 10 with inherited bone marrow failure, due to receive a stem cell transplant. Each CDR3 is given with its conserved first and last residue. A D gene is named only where the DNA matches it firmly. Where a row states a size, it is once, few, many or the class of an expanded clone; other rows omit it.

clone size	CDR3 length	D gene	J gene	V gene	CDR3 DNA	CDR3 protein
many	12	.	TRBJ2-3	TRBV7-9	TGTGCCGGATCCTCCGCGACAGATACGCAGTATTTT	CAGSSATDTQYF
many	15	TRBD2	TRBJ2-4	TRBV4-3	TGCGCCAGCAGCCAGATACTAGCGGCTGGCTACATTCAGTACTTC	CASSQILAAGYIQYF
many	13	TRBD1	TRBJ2-5	TRBV27	TGTGCCAGCAGTTCTGACAGGGAAGAGACCCAGTACTTC	CASSSDREETQYF
few	13	.	TRBJ2-7	TRBV4-3	TGCGCCAGCAGCCAGGCTACTAGTCGCGAGCAGTACTTC	CASSQATSREQYF
few	15	TRBD1	TRBJ2-7	TRBV7-2	TGTGCCAGCAGCCCCCGGGACAGGGGGCGGGGGGAGCAGTACTTC	CASSPRDRGRGEQYF
few	13	TRBD2	TRBJ2-3	TRBV20-1	TGCAGTGCCATAGGGACTAACACAGATACGCAGTATTTT	CSAIGTNTDTQYF
many	14	.	TRBJ2-7	TRBV20-1	TGCAGTGCTAGAGTTTCCTGGGACCTAGAGGAGCAGTACTTC	CSARVSWDLEEQYF
many	15	TRBD1	TRBJ2-7	TRBV29-1	TGCAGCGTGCTAACAGGGGGAAGCGGCTCCTACGAGCACTACTTC	CSVLTGGSGSYEHYF
many	19	.	TRBJ2-1	TRBV10-2	TGCGCCAGCAGTGAGTCGGGGAGTGGGAGCCTTCTAAACTACAATGAGCAGTTCTTC	CASSESGSGSLLNYNEQFF
many	13	.	TRBJ2-2	TRBV9	TGTGCCAGCAGCGTCTCAGGGCCCGGGGAGCTGTTTTTT	CASSVSGPGELFF
many	14	.	TRBJ2-7	TRBV11-2	TGTGCCAGCAGCTTAGTTGGGGGAACCTACGAGCAGTACTTC	CASSLVGGTYEQYF
many	16	.	TRBJ2-1	TRBV15	TGTGCCACCAGCAGAGATAGGGCTAGAGCCTACAATGAGCAGTTCTTC	CATSRDRARAYNEQFF
many	17	TRBD2	TRBJ2-1	TRBV29-1	TGCAGCGGGGCGGACAGTCCCGGGAGGGCCTCCTACAATGAGCAGTTCTTC	CSGADSPGRASYNEQFF
many	13	.	TRBJ2-3	TRBV19	TGTGCCAGTACCCCGGGACGCACAGATACGCAGTATTTT	CASTPGRTDTQYF
.	17	TRBD2	TRBJ2-1	TRBV6-1	TGTGCCAGCAGTGATGGACTAGCGGGAGAGACCTACAATGAGCAGTTCTTC	CASSDGLAGETYNEQFF
.	14	.	TRBJ2-7	TRBV6-5	TGTGCCAGCAGTTACGATGCAGGCTCCTACGAGCAGTACTTC	CASSYDAGSYEQYF
many	13	TRBD2	TRBJ2-7	TRBV12-3/TRBV12-4	TGTGCCAGCAGTTCCGGGGGGGTTGTTAGGCAGTACTTC	CASSSGGVVRQYF
few	15	TRBD2	TRBJ2-7	TRBV7-6	TGTGCCAGCAGCCCTAGTGGTGGGAGGGCGGGGGAGCAGTACTTC	CASSPSGGRAGEQYF
few	15	.	TRBJ2-7	TRBV18	TGTGCCAGCTCACCTTTGGCGGGACAGCTAAACGAGCAGTACTTC	CASSPLAGQLNEQYF
.	15	.	TRBJ2-1	TRBV7-6	TGTGCCAGCAGCGCAATGACAGATTCCTACAATGAGCAGTTCTTC	CASSAMTDSYNEQFF
many	15	.	TRBJ2-3	TRBV5-1	TGCGCCAGCAGCTTGGATCTGGGGGCGGCAGATACGCAGTATTTT	CASSLDLGAADTQYF
many	18	TRBD1	TRBJ2-5	TRBV15	TGTGCCACCAGCAGAGATCCCCGGGACAGGGGCGGCCAAGAGACCCAGTACTTC	CATSRDPRDRGGQETQYF
many	16	.	TRBJ2-6	TRBV4-3	TGCGCCAGCAGCCAAGATCTTAGCTCTGGGGCCAACGTCCTGACTTTC	CASSQDLSSGANVLTF
many	15	.	TRBJ2-3	TRBV27	TGTGCCAGCAGCCTCGGGGGGCCCGACACAGATACGCAGTATTTT	CASSLGGPDTDTQYF
many	13	.	TRBJ2-1	TRBV20-1	TGCAGTGCCCACGGCGGGTCCCACAATGAGCAGTTCTTC	CSAHGGSHNEQFF
.	16	TRBD2	TRBJ2-5	TRBV7-2	TGTGCCAGCAGCCGTAAGGGACTAGCGTTACAAGAGACCCAGTACTTC	CASSRKGLALQETQYF
many	15	TRBD2	TRBJ2-7	TRBV7-2	TGTGCCAGCAGCTTTGTGGGAGGGCGGTCCTACGAGCAGTACTTC	CASSFVGGRSYEQYF
many	15	.	TRBJ2-2	TRBV7-9	TGTGCCAGCAGCGCCATGGGGTTAAACACCGGGGAGCTGTTTTTT	CASSAMGLNTGELFF
many	14	.	TRBJ2-2	TRBV20-1	TGCAGTGCCCGCCGGGGGCGGATCACCGGGGAGCTGTTTTTT	CSARRGRITGELFF
many	14	.	TRBJ1-3	TRBV12-3/TRBV12-4	TGCGCCAGCAGCTTGGGGAGCTCTGGAAACACCATATATTTT	CASSLGSSGNTIYF
many	12	.	TRBJ2-1	TRBV12-3/TRBV12-4	TGTGCCAGCAGCGGAGAATACAATGAGCAGTTCTTC	CASSGEYNEQFF
many	13	.	TRBJ1-1	TRBV12-3/TRBV12-4	TGTGCCAGCAGTTTTAGGTCCCCTTTGGAAGCTTTCTTT	CASSFRSPLEAFF
.	18	.	TRBJ2-5	TRBV9	TGTGCCAGCAGCAATACTTCGGGGGCGAATGAAGCTAGGGAGACCCAGTACTTC	CASSNTSGANEARETQYF
.	18	TRBD2	TRBJ2-1	TRBV27	TGTGCCAGCAGTTTATTACTAGCGGGAGGGCCCGCCTACAATGAGCAGTTCTTC	CASSLLLAGGPAYNEQFF
many	13	.	TRBJ2-2	TRBV4-2	TGTGCCTCTGCCTTCGGGCAAATTGGGGAGCTGTTTTTT	CASAFGQIGELFF
few	15	TRBD1	TRBJ1-6	TRBV11-2	TGTGCCAGCAGCTTAGTGGCAGGGGGCGATTCACCCCTCCACTTT	CASSLVAGGDSPLHF
.	14	.	TRBJ1-4	TRBV5-5	TGTGCCAGCAGCCCATGGACGGCGAATGAAAAACTGTTTTTT	CASSPWTANEKLFF
many	15	.	TRBJ1-6	TRBV12-3/TRBV12-4	TGTGCCAGCAGTGACCTAGACAGGTTTAATTCACCCCTCCACTTT	CASSDLDRFNSPLHF
many	16	.	TRBJ1-3	TRBV6-5	TGTGCCAGCAGTTACCTAAGGCCGAGCTCTGGAAACACCATATATTTT	CASSYLRPSSGNTIYF
many	14	.	TRBJ1-2	TRBV7-9	TGTGCCAGCAGCCCCAGCCTGGGGAACTATGGCTACACCTTC	CASSPSLGNYGYTF